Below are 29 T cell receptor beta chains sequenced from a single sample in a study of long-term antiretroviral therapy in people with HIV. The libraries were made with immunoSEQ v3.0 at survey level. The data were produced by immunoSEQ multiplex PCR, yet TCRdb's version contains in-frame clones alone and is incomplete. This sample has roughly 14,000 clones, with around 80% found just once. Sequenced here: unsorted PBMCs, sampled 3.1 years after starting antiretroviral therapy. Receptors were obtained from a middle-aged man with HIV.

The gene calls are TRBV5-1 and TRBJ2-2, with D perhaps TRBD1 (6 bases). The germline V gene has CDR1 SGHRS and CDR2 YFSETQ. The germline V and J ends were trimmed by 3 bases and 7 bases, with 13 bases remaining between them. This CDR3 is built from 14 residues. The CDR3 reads CASSSDSLDGELFF. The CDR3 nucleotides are TGCGCCAGCAGCTCGGACAGTCTGGACGGGGAGCTGTTTTTT.

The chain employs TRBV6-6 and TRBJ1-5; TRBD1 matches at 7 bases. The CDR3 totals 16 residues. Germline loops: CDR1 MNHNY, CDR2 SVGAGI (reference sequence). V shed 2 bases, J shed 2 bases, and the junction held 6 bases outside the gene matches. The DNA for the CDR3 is TGTGCCAGCAGTTACCCTACAGGGGCGGGCAATCAGCCCCAGCATTTT. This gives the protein CASSYPTGAGNQPQHF.

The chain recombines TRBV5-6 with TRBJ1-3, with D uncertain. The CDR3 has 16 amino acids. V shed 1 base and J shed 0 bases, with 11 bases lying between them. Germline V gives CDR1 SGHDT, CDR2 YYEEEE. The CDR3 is CASSLTTAISGNTIYF. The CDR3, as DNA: TGTGCCAGCAGCTTGACAACAGCAATCTCTGGAAACACCATATATTTT.

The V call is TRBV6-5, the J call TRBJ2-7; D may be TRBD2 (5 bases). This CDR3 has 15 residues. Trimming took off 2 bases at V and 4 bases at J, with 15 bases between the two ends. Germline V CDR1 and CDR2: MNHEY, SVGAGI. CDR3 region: CASSYKPEGPYEQYF. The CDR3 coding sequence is TGTGCCAGCAGTTACAAGCCCGAGGGTCCTTACGAGCAGTACTTC.

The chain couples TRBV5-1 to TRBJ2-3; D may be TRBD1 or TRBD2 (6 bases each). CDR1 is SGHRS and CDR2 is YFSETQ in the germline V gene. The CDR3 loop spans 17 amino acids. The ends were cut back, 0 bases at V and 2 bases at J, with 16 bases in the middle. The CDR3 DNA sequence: TGCGCCAGCAGCTTGGCCGGGGGCGGAATGGACACAGATACGCAGTATTTT. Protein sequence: CASSLAGGGMDTDTQYF.

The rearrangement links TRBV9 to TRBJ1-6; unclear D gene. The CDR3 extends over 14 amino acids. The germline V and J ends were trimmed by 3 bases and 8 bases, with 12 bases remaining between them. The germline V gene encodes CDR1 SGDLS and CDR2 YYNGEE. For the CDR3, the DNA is TGTGCCAGCAGCGCCCACTTTGGGGATTCACCCCTCCACTTT. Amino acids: CASSAHFGDSPLHF.

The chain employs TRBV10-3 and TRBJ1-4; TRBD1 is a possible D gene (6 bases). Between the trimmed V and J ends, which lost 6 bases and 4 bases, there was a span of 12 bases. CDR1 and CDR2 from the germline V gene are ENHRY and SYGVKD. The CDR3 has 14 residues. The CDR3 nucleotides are TGTGCCATCAGCGACGGACAGATTAATGAAAAACTGTTTTTT. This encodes CAISDGQINEKLFF.

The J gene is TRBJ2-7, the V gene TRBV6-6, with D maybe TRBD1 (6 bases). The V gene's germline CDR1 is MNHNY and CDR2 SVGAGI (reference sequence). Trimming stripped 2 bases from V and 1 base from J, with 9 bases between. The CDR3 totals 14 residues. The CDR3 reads CASSYEGESYEQYF. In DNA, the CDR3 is TGTGCCAGCAGTTACGAGGGGGAGTCCTACGAGCAGTACTTC.

This CDR3 is CASSQETGGHTQYF. The CDR3 nucleotides read TGCGCCAGCAGCCAGGAGACGGGCGGGCATACGCAGTATTTT. The chain has TRBV4-1 and TRBJ2-3, with TRBD2 as a possible D gene (5 bases). This CDR3 is built from 14 residues. V lost 3 bases, J lost 7 bases, and 14 bases lay in between. CDR1 and CDR2 (germline): MGHRA, YSYEKL.

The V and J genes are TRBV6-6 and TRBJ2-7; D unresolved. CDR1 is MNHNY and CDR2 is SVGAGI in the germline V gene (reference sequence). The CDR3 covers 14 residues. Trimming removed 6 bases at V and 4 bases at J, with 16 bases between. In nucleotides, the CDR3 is TGTGCCAGCAGACGGACGTCCTCCGAATACGAGCAGTACTTC. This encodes CASRRTSSEYEQYF.

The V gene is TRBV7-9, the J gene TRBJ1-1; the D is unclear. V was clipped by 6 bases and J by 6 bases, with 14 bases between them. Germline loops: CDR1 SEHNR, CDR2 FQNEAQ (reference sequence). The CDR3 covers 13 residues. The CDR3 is CASSPARVPEAFF. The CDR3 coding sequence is TGTGCCAGCAGTCCCGCTAGGGTTCCTGAAGCTTTCTTT.

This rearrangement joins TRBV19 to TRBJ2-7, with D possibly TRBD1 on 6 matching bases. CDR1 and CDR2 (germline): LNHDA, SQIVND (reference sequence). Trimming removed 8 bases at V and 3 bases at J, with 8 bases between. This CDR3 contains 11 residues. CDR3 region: CASSQGYEQYF. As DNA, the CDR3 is TGTGCCAGTTCACAGGGCTACGAGCAGTACTTC.

The CDR3 coding sequence is TGTGCCAGCTCGACTAGCGGGGGGTTGGTCTACGAGCAGTACTTC. Translation gives CASSTSGGLVYEQYF. The rearrangement joins TRBV19 to TRBJ2-7; 13 bases line up with TRBD2. The CDR3 totals 15 residues. With 9 bases clipped from V and 3 bases from J, the junction kept 8 bases outside the gene matches. CDR1 is LNHDA, CDR2 SQIVND, per germline (reference sequence).

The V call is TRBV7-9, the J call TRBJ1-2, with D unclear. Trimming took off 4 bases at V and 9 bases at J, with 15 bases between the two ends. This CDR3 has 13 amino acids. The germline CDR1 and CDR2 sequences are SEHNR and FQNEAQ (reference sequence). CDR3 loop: CASSSGALDSYTF. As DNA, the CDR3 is TGTGCCAGCAGCTCGGGCGCCCTAGATAGCTACACCTTC.

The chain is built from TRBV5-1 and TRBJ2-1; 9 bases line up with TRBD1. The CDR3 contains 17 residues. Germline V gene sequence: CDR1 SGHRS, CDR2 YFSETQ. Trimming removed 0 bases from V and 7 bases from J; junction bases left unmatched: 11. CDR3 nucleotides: TGCGCCAGCAGCTTGGGAGTGGGGACAGGGAGGGGGAATGAGCAGTTCTTC. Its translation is CASSLGVGTGRGNEQFF. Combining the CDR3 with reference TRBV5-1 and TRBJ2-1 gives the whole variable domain KAGVTQTPRYLIKTRGQQVTLSCSPISGHRSVSWYQQTPGQGLQFLFEYFSETQRNKGNFPGRFSGRQFSNSRSEMNVSTLELGDSALYLCASSLGVGTGRGNEQFFGPGTRLTVL.

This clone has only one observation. In nucleotides, the CDR3 is TGTGCCAGTAGTCCCAGAGGGCTTAATTCACCCCTCCACTTT. Translation gives CASSPRGLNSPLHF. The chain has TRBV19 and TRBJ1-6, with no clear D. Germline CDR1 and CDR2: LNHDA and SQIVND (reference sequence). Deletions cut 5 bases from V and 6 bases from J, with 11 bases between. This CDR3 region has 14 residues.

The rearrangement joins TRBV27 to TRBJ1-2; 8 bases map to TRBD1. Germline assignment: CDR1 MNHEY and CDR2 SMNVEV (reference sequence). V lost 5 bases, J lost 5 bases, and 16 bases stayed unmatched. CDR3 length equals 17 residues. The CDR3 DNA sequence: TGTGCCAGCAGTCCGTCAGGGGGCAGGGGAGGGTCGTATGGCTACACCTTC. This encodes CASSPSGGRGGSYGYTF.

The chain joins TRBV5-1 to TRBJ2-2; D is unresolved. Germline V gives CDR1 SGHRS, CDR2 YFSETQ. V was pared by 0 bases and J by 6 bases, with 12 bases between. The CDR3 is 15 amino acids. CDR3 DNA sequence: TGCGCCAGCAGCTTGGGGGCATGGCAGGCCGGGGAGCTGTTTTTT. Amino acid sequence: CASSLGAWQAGELFF.

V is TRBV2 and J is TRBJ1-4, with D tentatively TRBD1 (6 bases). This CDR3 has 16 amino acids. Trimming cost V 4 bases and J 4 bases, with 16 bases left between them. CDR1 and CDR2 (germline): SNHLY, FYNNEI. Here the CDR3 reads CASSAMEDSINEKLFF. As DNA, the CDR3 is TGTGCCAGCAGTGCAATGGAGGACAGTATTAATGAAAAACTGTTTTTT.

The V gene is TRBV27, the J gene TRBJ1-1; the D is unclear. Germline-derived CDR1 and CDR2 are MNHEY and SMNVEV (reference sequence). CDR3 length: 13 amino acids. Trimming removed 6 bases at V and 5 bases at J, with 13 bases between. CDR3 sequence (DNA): TGTGCCAGCAGCCTAGGACGGGGAACTGAAGCTTTCTTT. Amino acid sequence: CASSLGRGTEAFF.

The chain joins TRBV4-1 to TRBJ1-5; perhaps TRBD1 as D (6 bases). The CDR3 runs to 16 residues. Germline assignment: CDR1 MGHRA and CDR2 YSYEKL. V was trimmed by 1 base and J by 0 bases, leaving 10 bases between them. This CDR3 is CASSQAGTSSNQPQHF. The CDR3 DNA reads TGCGCCAGCAGCCAAGCCGGGACAAGTAGCAATCAGCCCCAGCATTTT.

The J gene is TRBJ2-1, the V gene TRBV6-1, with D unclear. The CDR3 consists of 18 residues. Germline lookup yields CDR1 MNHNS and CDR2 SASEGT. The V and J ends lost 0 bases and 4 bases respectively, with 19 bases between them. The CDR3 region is CASSEAVAVSPSYNEQFF. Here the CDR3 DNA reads TGTGCCAGCAGTGAAGCCGTGGCCGTCTCCCCTTCATACAATGAGCAGTTCTTC.

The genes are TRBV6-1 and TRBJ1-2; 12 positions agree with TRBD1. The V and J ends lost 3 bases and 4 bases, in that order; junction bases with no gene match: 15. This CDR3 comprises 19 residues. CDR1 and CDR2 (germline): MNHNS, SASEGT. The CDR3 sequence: CASSDALGTGGMFSYGYTF. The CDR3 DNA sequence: TGTGCCAGCAGTGACGCCCTAGGGACAGGGGGCATGTTTAGCTATGGCTACACCTTC.

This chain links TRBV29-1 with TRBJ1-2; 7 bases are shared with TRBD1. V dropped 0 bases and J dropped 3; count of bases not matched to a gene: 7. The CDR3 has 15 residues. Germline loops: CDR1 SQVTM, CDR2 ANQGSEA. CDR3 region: CSVEDPDREYYGYTF. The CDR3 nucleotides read TGCAGCGTTGAAGATCCCGACAGGGAGTACTATGGCTACACCTTC. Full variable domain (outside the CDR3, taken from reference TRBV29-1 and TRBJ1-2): SAVISQKPSRDICQRGTSLTIQCQVDSQVTMMFWYRQQPGQSLTLIATANQGSEATYESGFVIDKFPISRPNLTFSTLTVSNMSPEDSSIYLCSVEDPDREYYGYTFGSGTRLTVV.

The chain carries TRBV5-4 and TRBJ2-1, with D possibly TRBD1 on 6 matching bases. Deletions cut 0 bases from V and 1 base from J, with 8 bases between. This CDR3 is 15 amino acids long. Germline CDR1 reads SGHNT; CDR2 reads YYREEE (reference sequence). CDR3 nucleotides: TGTGCCAGCAGCTTGGATAGGGGGTCCTACAATGAGCAGTTCTTC. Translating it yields CASSLDRGSYNEQFF.

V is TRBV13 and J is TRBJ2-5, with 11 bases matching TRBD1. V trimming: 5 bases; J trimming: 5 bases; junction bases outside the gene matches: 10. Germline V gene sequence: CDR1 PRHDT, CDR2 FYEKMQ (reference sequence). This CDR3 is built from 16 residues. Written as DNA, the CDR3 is TGTGCCAGCAGCACACGGTCCGGGACAGGGGGTGAGACCCAGTACTTC. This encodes CASSTRSGTGGETQYF. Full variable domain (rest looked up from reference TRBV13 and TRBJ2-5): AAGVIQSPRHLIKEKRETATLKCYPIPRHDTVYWYQQGPGQDPQFLISFYEKMQSDKGSIPDRFSAQQFSDYHSELNMSSLELGDSALYFCASSTRSGTGGETQYFGPGTRLLVL.

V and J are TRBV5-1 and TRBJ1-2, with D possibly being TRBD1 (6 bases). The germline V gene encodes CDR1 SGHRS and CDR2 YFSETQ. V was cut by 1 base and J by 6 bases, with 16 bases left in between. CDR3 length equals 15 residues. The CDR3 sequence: CASSLHYREQNGYTF. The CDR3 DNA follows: TGCGCCAGCAGCTTGCACTACAGGGAACAGAATGGCTACACCTTC.

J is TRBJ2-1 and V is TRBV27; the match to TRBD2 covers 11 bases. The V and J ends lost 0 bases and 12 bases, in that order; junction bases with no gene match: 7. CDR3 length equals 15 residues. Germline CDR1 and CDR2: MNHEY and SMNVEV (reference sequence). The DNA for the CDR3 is TGTGCCAGCAGTTTATCTAGCGGGGGGGCAGGTGGGCAGTTCTTC. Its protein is CASSLSSGGAGGQFF.

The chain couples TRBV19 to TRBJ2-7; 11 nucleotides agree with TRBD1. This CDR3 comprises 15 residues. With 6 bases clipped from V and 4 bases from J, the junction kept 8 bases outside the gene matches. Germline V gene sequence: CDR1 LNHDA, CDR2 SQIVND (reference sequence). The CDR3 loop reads CASSLGQGASYEQYF. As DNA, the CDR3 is TGTGCCAGTAGCCTTGGACAGGGGGCTAGTTACGAGCAGTACTTC.